This TCR beta chain was documented in a study of tissue T cells after allogeneic stem cell transplantation. Turning to the study itself: Pathologist review favored tissue samples showing histologically apparent lymphocytes. Study-wide findings and caveats: Which tissue TCRs were alloreactive or antigen-specific was not determined. Some clones might be persisting host cells. Anatomically similar tissues had similar TCR repertoires within each patient.

Autopsy tissues included GI tract, liver, skin and lymphoid organs. The assay was immunoSEQ multiplex PCR, and TCRdb's table has in-frame clones only and misses some. This repertoire shows some 12,000 clones, approximately 70% found once; its top ten account for over 13%. There are a few counts of this clone. Its antigen is undetermined. Trimming stripped 3 bases from V and 5 bases from J, with 16 bases between. The CDR3 consists of 15 residues. The germline V gene has CDR1 LNHDA and CDR2 SQIVND (reference sequence). The source is a woman between 18 and 55 years old with breast cancer. The J gene is TRBJ2-5, the V gene TRBV19; D unresolved. This material consisted of tissue from the right colon, taken at autopsy. The CDR3 bases are TGTGCCAGTAGTATTAGGGCTGGAGAGCCCGAGACCCAGTACTTC. Translated, it gives CASSIRAGEPETQYF.